The TCR beta chain described here comes from a study of identical twins. Study-level results: A cross-sectional statistical analysis, not follow-up of the same donors, supported the conclusions. Models came in too low on out-of-frame TCR alpha sharing in monozygotic twins. Fewer insertions marked abundant cord blood beta clonotypes; young adult naive trended weakly, memory not at all.

The V gene lost 7 bases and the J gene lost 7 bases, with 14 bases spanning the gap. This CDR3 contains 13 residues. The germline V gene has CDR1 MNHNY and CDR2 SVGAGI (reference sequence). All donors were healthy Caucasians. One entry per CDR3 protein, called by TCRdb with MiXCR from the 5' RACE reads. There are around 95,000 distinct CDR3 sequences in the sample; less than 6.5% occur only once, and approximately 12% lies in the top ten. Concerning this clonotype itself: What it binds is unknown.

This receptor was taken from a woman aged 45-65 years in good health. The V and J genes are TRBV6-6 and TRBJ1-5; maybe TRBD1 (5 bases). Sample: memory T cells sorted from blood. CDR3 in DNA: TGTGCCAGCACCGGGACGTGGAGCCAGCCCCAGCATTTT. Encoded protein: CASTGTWSQPQHF.